The 13 T cell receptor beta chains in this list originate from one sample, sequenced in a study of blood T cell repertoires in COVID-19. Only in-frame clones appear in the TCRdb table, and some are missing; sequencing was by immunoSEQ multiplex PCR. Counted here are approximately 350,000 clones, around 86% occurring once; the ten biggest clones make up around 5.1%. The material sequenced was PBMCs or T cells enriched from blood (not recorded which). The origin of the receptors is a woman between 50 and 59 years old who had recovered from COVID-19.

The chain is built from TRBV30 and TRBJ1-1; D remains unclear. Trimming shortened V by 5 bases and J by 6 bases, and 19 bases separated the two germline ends. The CDR3 is 14 residues long. Germline V gene sequence: CDR1 GTSNPN, CDR2 SVGIG (reference sequence). CDR3 nucleotides: TGTGCCTGGGGCCGGGTCGGGGAGGCGGCTGAAGCTTTCTTT. Amino acid sequence: CAWGRVGEAAEAFF. Full variable domain (outside the CDR3, taken from reference TRBV30 and TRBJ1-1): SQTIHQWPATLVQPVGSPLSLECTVEGTSNPNLYWYRQAAGRGLQLLFYSVGIGQISSEVPQNLSASRPQDRQFILSSKKLLLSDSGFYLCAWGRVGEAAEAFFGQGTRLTVV.

The V call is TRBV4-2, the J call TRBJ1-2; 7 nucleotides line up with TRBD1. The CDR3 contains 13 residues. Per the germline V gene, CDR1 is LGHNA and CDR2 is YNFKEQ. V shed 4 bases, J shed 8 bases, and the junction held 7 bases outside the gene matches. The CDR3 reads CASSPETGLGYTF. CDR3 in DNA: TGTGCCAGCAGCCCAGAGACAGGGCTAGGCTACACCTTC.

This chain uses TRBV20-1 with TRBJ1-2, with D perhaps matching TRBD1 (6 bases). The CDR3 is made up of 11 amino acids. Germline V gene sequence: CDR1 DFQATT, CDR2 SNEGSKA (reference sequence). The V gene lost 4 bases and the J gene lost 14 bases, with 17 bases spanning the gap. This CDR3 is CSANLGGLSTF. CDR3 sequence (DNA): TGCAGTGCTAACCTGGGGGGGCTAAGTACCTTC.

The count of this clone is one. This chain joins TRBV27 and TRBJ2-5, with D uncertain. The CDR3 runs 15 residues. Per the germline V gene, CDR1 is MNHEY and CDR2 is SMNVEV (reference sequence). V gave up 1 base and J gave up 1 base, with 10 bases separating them. CDR3 in amino acids: CASSLYLSIQETQYF. CDR3 sequence (DNA): TGTGCCAGCAGTTTATATTTGTCTATCCAAGAGACCCAGTACTTC.

CDR3 protein: CASSLDRGREWPQHF. The DNA of the CDR3 is TGTGCCAGCAGCTTAGACAGGGGGCGCGAATGGCCCCAGCATTTT. The rearrangement joins TRBV7-2 to TRBJ1-5, with 9 bases that match TRBD1. J gave up 9 bases and V 1 base, and 7 bases lay outside the gene matches. Germline-derived CDR1 and CDR2 are SGHTA and FQGNSA. The CDR3 contains 15 residues.

The sample holds a few counts of this clone. J is TRBJ2-7 and V is TRBV5-4, with 8 bases that match TRBD1. The length of the CDR3 is 15 residues. With V trimmed by 4 bases and J by 0 bases, 6 bases remained unmatched. The germline V gene encodes CDR1 SGHNT and CDR2 YYREEE (reference sequence). In DNA form, the CDR3 reads TGTGCCAGCAGCGTTCGAGGACAGGGCTCCTACGAGCAGTACTTC. The encoded protein is CASSVRGQGSYEQYF.

V usage is TRBV15 and J usage is TRBJ1-1, with TRBD1 identical over 10 bases. This CDR3 comprises 16 residues. The germline V gene has CDR1 LNHNV and CDR2 YYDKDF (reference sequence). The J segment lost 11 bases and the V segment lost 1 base, leaving 13 bases of the junction unmatched. The CDR3 bases are TGTGCCACCAGCAGAGCCTCCGGGACAGGGGTCGTGGAGGCTTTCTTT. This codes for CATSRASGTGVVEAFF.

The chain has TRBV12-3 or TRBV12-4 and TRBJ2-1; 7 bases map to TRBD1. The CDR3 consists of 13 residues. Trimming cost V 5 bases and J 9 bases; bases outside gene matches: 7. In nucleotides, the CDR3 is TGTGCCAGCAGTCTCAACAGGGGTGCTGAGCAGTTCTTC. This encodes CASSLNRGAEQFF.

The chain has TRBV6-2 or TRBV6-3 and TRBJ1-1; 8 positions match TRBD1. The CDR3 has 12 residues. V was pared by 3 bases and J by 11 bases, with 5 bases of the junction left unmatched. CDR1 is MNHEY, CDR2 SVGEGT, per germline. CDR3 nucleotide sequence: TGTGCCAGCAGTTATTACAGGGGGGAGGCTTTCTTT. Protein product: CASSYYRGEAFF.

J is TRBJ1-1 and V is TRBV7-8; 7 bases line up with TRBD1. The length of the CDR3 is 15 residues. CDR1 and CDR2 (germline): SGHVS, FQNEAQ. J lost 1 base, V lost 1 base, and 3 bases had no gene match. The CDR3 DNA is TGTGCCAGCAGCTTAGGGACAGGCCGGAACACTGAAGCTTTCTTT. It is translated as CASSLGTGRNTEAFF.

The gene calls are TRBV19 and TRBJ1-2, with TRBD1 matching 7 bases. The trim removed 7 bases at V and 8 bases at J, leaving 13 bases unmatched. The CDR3 sequence is 14 residues long. In germline, CDR1 is LNHDA, CDR2 SQIVND (reference sequence). As DNA, the CDR3 is TGTGCCAGTAACCAAGGGACAGCCCCTAGGGGCTACACCTTC. This sequence encodes CASNQGTAPRGYTF.

This clone was observed a few times. The chain recombines TRBV11-3 with TRBJ1-1; D might be TRBD1 (5 bases). Germline loops: CDR1 SGHNT, CDR2 YENEEA. The CDR3 is 15 amino acids. Trimming shortened V by 2 bases and J by 1 base, and 11 bases separated the two germline ends. The CDR3 is CASSLPGGGNTEAFF. The CDR3 DNA reads TGTGCCAGCAGCTTACCGGGGGGAGGGAACACTGAAGCTTTCTTT.

V is TRBV3-1 (or the pseudogene TRBV3-2) and J is TRBJ2-7; 8 nucleotides match TRBD2. Germline V lookup: CDR1 LGHDT, CDR2 YNNKEL (reference sequence). This CDR3 is 15 amino acids long. V shed 1 base and J 3 bases; nucleotides not matched to a gene: 5. CDR3 DNA sequence: TGTGCCAGCAGCCAAGTTAGAGCGGGGGACTACGAGCAGTACTTC. Residues: CASSQVRAGDYEQYF.